These T cell receptor beta chains were read from a single sample in a study of blood T cell repertoires in COVID-19. Assay: immunoSEQ multiplex PCR; the TCRdb copy retains only in-frame clones and omits some. The sample includes approximately 300,000 clones, approximately 90% of them seen just once. Sequencing used peripheral blood. The receptors were gathered from a woman aged 45-59 years who had recovered from COVID-19. Each CDR3 is given with its conserved first and last residue. Each record gives: D gene, J gene, clone size, V gene, CDR3 protein, CDR3 DNA. D genes are given only for firm matches. Some rows mark clone size as missing; the rest say once, few, many or name a class of expanded clone.

d_gene: -; j_gene: TRBJ1-1; abundance: -; v_gene: TRBV6-5; CDR3aa: CASSYSAGTEAFF; CDR3nt: TGTGCCAGCAGTTACTCGGCAGGGACTGAAGCTTTCTTT
d_gene: -; j_gene: TRBJ1-2; abundance: -; v_gene: TRBV4-3; CDR3aa: CASSQDLRNYGYTF; CDR3nt: TGCGCCAGCAGCCAAGATTTACGGAACTATGGCTACACCTTC
d_gene: -; j_gene: TRBJ2-1; abundance: -; v_gene: TRBV11-2; CDR3aa: CASSLDPRGEEQFF; CDR3nt: TGTGCCAGCAGCTTAGATCCCCGAGGCGAAGAGCAGTTCTTC
d_gene: TRBD1; j_gene: TRBJ1-1; abundance: -; v_gene: TRBV10-3; CDR3aa: CAISEWQGGNTEAFF; CDR3nt: TGTGCCATCAGTGAGTGGCAGGGGGGGAACACTGAAGCTTTCTTT
d_gene: TRBD1; j_gene: TRBJ2-7; abundance: -; v_gene: TRBV28; CDR3aa: CASSLLRDRHPYEQYF; CDR3nt: TGTGCCAGCAGTTTGCTCCGGGACAGGCACCCCTACGAGCAGTACTTC
d_gene: -; j_gene: TRBJ2-1; abundance: -; v_gene: TRBV10-3; CDR3aa: CAARSIDFDSYNEQFF; CDR3nt: TGTGCCGCCAGATCAATAGACTTCGACTCCTACAATGAGCAGTTCTTC
d_gene: TRBD2; j_gene: TRBJ2-5; abundance: -; v_gene: TRBV7-2; CDR3aa: CASSSWGGEETQYF; CDR3nt: TGTGCCAGCAGCTCCTGGGGAGGGGAGGAGACCCAGTACTTC
d_gene: -; j_gene: TRBJ2-1; abundance: once; v_gene: TRBV4-1; CDR3aa: CASSQVRDEQFF; CDR3nt: TGCGCCAGCAGCCAAGTGAGGGATGAGCAGTTCTTC
d_gene: TRBD1; j_gene: TRBJ2-3; abundance: few; v_gene: TRBV5-1; CDR3aa: CASSGQGQGTDTQYF; CDR3nt: TGCGCCAGCAGCGGACAGGGACAGGGAACAGATACGCAGTATTTT
d_gene: TRBD1; j_gene: TRBJ1-4; abundance: -; v_gene: TRBV7-9; CDR3aa: CASTGDRGEDEKLFF; CDR3nt: TGTGCCAGCACCGGGGACAGGGGGGAGGATGAAAAACTGTTTTTT
d_gene: -; j_gene: TRBJ2-1; abundance: -; v_gene: TRBV6-5; CDR3aa: CASGRRSLSYNEQFF; CDR3nt: TGTGCCAGCGGTAGGAGGTCTCTCTCCTACAATGAGCAGTTCTTC
d_gene: -; j_gene: TRBJ2-1; abundance: -; v_gene: TRBV7-2; CDR3aa: CASSSGRADEQFF; CDR3nt: TGTGCCAGCAGCTCCGGGAGAGCGGATGAGCAGTTCTTC
d_gene: TRBD2; j_gene: TRBJ2-6; abundance: -; v_gene: TRBV19; CDR3aa: CASSPLLKLLAGVAGANVLTF; CDR3nt: TGTGCCAGTAGTCCCTTATTAAAGCTTCTAGCGGGAGTAGCTGGGGCCAACGTCCTGACTTTC
d_gene: -; j_gene: TRBJ1-1; abundance: -; v_gene: TRBV7-3; CDR3aa: CASSLAREAEAFF; CDR3nt: TGTGCCAGCAGCTTAGCCAGGGAGGCTGAAGCTTTCTTT
d_gene: -; j_gene: TRBJ2-7; abundance: -; v_gene: TRBV18; CDR3aa: CASSPSGGSYEQYF; CDR3nt: TGTGCCAGCTCACCGAGTGGGGGGTCATACGAGCAGTACTTC
d_gene: TRBD1; j_gene: TRBJ1-2; abundance: once; v_gene: TRBV28; CDR3aa: CASSTGAGGYTF; CDR3nt: TGTGCCAGCAGTACAGGGGCTGGTGGCTACACCTTC
d_gene: -; j_gene: TRBJ2-2; abundance: -; v_gene: TRBV5-1; CDR3aa: CASRAGFERTGELFF; CDR3nt: TGCGCCAGCCGGGCGGGGTTCGAACGGACCGGGGAGCTGTTTTTT
d_gene: -; j_gene: TRBJ2-1; abundance: -; v_gene: TRBV7-3; CDR3aa: CASSLTGSAEEQFF; CDR3nt: TGTGCCAGCAGCTTAACGGGGAGTGCGGAGGAGCAGTTCTTC
d_gene: -; j_gene: TRBJ2-7; abundance: -; v_gene: TRBV19; CDR3aa: CASRGLGSYEQYF; CDR3nt: TGTGCCAGCAGGGGATTGGGCTCCTACGAGCAGTACTTC
d_gene: -; j_gene: TRBJ1-6; abundance: -; v_gene: TRBV15; CDR3aa: CATSRAQPNSPLHF; CDR3nt: TGTGCCACCAGCAGAGCACAGCCTAATTCACCCCTCCACTTT
d_gene: -; j_gene: TRBJ2-7; abundance: -; v_gene: TRBV7-9; CDR3aa: CASSLEDWTEAYEQYF; CDR3nt: TGTGCCAGCAGCTTGGAAGATTGGACGGAGGCCTACGAGCAGTACTTC
d_gene: -; j_gene: TRBJ2-5; abundance: -; v_gene: TRBV6-5; CDR3aa: CASSQQETQYF; CDR3nt: TGTGCCAGCAGTCAACAAGAGACCCAGTACTTC
d_gene: -; j_gene: TRBJ2-6; abundance: -; v_gene: TRBV21-1; CDR3aa: CASSKGIHSGANVLTF; CDR3nt: TGTGCCAGCAGCAAGGGCATCCACTCTGGGGCCAACGTCCTGACTTTC
d_gene: -; j_gene: TRBJ2-3; abundance: once; v_gene: TRBV2; CDR3aa: CASSRLETQYF; CDR3nt: TGTGCCAGCAGTAGACTCGAAACGCAGTATTTT
d_gene: -; j_gene: TRBJ1-2; abundance: -; v_gene: TRBV29-1; CDR3aa: CSVGGGDVDGYTF; CDR3nt: TGCAGCGTTGGGGGGGGAGATGTGGATGGCTACACCTTC
d_gene: TRBD1; j_gene: TRBJ1-3; abundance: -; v_gene: TRBV2; CDR3aa: CASTRQGAGNTIYF; CDR3nt: TGTGCCAGCACTAGACAGGGGGCTGGAAACACCATATATTTT
d_gene: -; j_gene: TRBJ2-7; abundance: many; v_gene: TRBV5-1; CDR3aa: CASSLQGNEQYF; CDR3nt: TGCGCCAGCAGCTTACAGGGAAACGAGCAGTACTTC
d_gene: -; j_gene: TRBJ1-1; abundance: -; v_gene: TRBV18; CDR3aa: CASSPSWGGRTEAFF; CDR3nt: TGTGCCAGCTCACCCAGTTGGGGCGGGAGGACTGAAGCTTTCTTT
d_gene: -; j_gene: TRBJ2-4; abundance: -; v_gene: TRBV25-1; CDR3aa: CASSDSARGAKNIQYF; CDR3nt: TGTGCCAGCAGTGACTCGGCACGGGGGGCCAAAAACATTCAGTACTTC
d_gene: TRBD1; j_gene: TRBJ1-2; abundance: -; v_gene: TRBV5-1; CDR3aa: CASSLTRGPEYGYTF; CDR3nt: TGCGCCAGCAGCCTAACCAGGGGGCCGGAGTATGGCTACACCTTC
d_gene: -; j_gene: TRBJ1-1; abundance: -; v_gene: TRBV15; CDR3aa: CATSRDRARGTEAFF; CDR3nt: TGTGCCACCAGCAGAGATAGAGCCAGGGGAACTGAAGCTTTCTTT
d_gene: TRBD1; j_gene: TRBJ2-1; abundance: once; v_gene: TRBV3-1/TRBV3-2; CDR3aa: CASSQVAGTVLRGEQFF; CDR3nt: TGTGCCAGCAGCCAAGTGGCCGGGACAGTCCTCAGGGGTGAGCAGTTCTTC
d_gene: TRBD1; j_gene: TRBJ1-1; abundance: -; v_gene: TRBV5-1; CDR3aa: CASSRDRATEAFF; CDR3nt: TGCGCCAGCAGTCGGGACAGGGCCACTGAAGCTTTCTTT
d_gene: TRBD1; j_gene: TRBJ1-2; abundance: -; v_gene: TRBV7-2; CDR3aa: CASSLANRGDYGYTF; CDR3nt: TGTGCCAGCAGCTTAGCTAACAGGGGGGACTATGGCTACACCTTC
d_gene: TRBD2; j_gene: TRBJ2-7; abundance: -; v_gene: TRBV15; CDR3aa: CATSRPGLAGSNEQYF; CDR3nt: TGTGCCACCAGCAGACCGGGACTAGCGGGATCGAACGAGCAGTACTTC